The entry below gives a single TCR beta chain sequence along with its context. The antigen is undetermined. The PCR employed 60 Vbeta primers together with 13 Jbeta primers. The protocol was immunoSEQ multiplex PCR, while the TCRdb copy is restricted to in-frame clones and leaves out a portion. The sample carries around 130,000 clones, roughly 87% recorded once. This specimen belongs to a study of cytomegalovirus exposure and HLA in healthy donors. Trimming removed 3 bases from V and 4 bases from J; junction bases left unmatched: 3. Germline V lookup: CDR1 SGDLS, CDR2 YYNGEE. CDR3 size: 13 residues. Study conclusions and caveats: Sequencing likely generated an artifact that appeared as a cluster of highly shared sequence variants. In a later analysis, at a false discovery rate of 0.05, roughly 18,000 TCR beta sequences were associated with HLA alleles. There were approximately 150 TCR beta chains listed as cytomegalovirus-associated.

This receptor was obtained from a woman aged 18-30 years in good health and CMV-seronegative. The chain employs TRBV9 and TRBJ2-5; 7 bases align to TRBD2. The sequenced sample was PBMCs. The CDR3 coding sequence is TGTGCCAGCAGCGCTGGGGGGGGAGAGACCCAGTACTTC. Amino acid sequence: CASSAGGGETQYF.